This is a list of T cell receptor beta chains from one sample in a study of T cell responses to AZD1222 COVID-19 vaccine. Clones were sequenced by immunoSEQ multiplex PCR, and TCRdb holds only the in-frame ones, with some missing. The sample records some 110,000 clones, 85% to 90% being singletons. The material sequenced was peripheral blood, taken 28 days after the second AZD1222 dose. These receptors all stem from an adult who received the AZD1222 COVID-19 vaccine. Both conserved end residues are part of each CDR3. A D gene is named only where the DNA matches it firmly. Clone size appears in some rows only: once, few, many, or a class for an expanded clone.

j_call v_call clone_size d_call cdr3_nt cdr3_aa
TRBJ2-7 TRBV5-4 . . TGTGCCAGCAGCTTGTCAGGAGCCTACGAGCAGTACTTC CASSLSGAYEQYF
TRBJ2-7 TRBV5-4 few . TGTGCCAGCAGCTTGGGCGGGGCTCGCGAGCAGTACTTC CASSLGGAREQYF
TRBJ2-3 TRBV10-3 . . TGTGCCATCAAGTTTGGTAGCGCGGCAGATACGCAGTATTTT CAIKFGSAADTQYF
TRBJ2-5 TRBV29-1 once . TGCAGCGTTGATTCGGGGAAAGAGACCCAGTACTTC CSVDSGKETQYF
TRBJ1-6 TRBV6-5 . . TGTGCCAGCAGATTCAAAGGACAGATATATTCACCCCTCCACTTT CASRFKGQIYSPLHF
TRBJ1-2 TRBV5-1 once . TGCGCCAGCAGCTTGGGGACGGAGACTAACTATGGCTACACCTTC CASSLGTETNYGYTF
TRBJ1-5 TRBV19 . TRBD1 TGTGCCAGTAGTAGACAGGGGGGTGAGCCCCAGCATTTT CASSRQGGEPQHF
TRBJ2-7 TRBV28 . . TGTGCCAGCAGTCCTCCTCCGGGGCGGGACGAGCAGTACTTC CASSPPPGRDEQYF
TRBJ2-7 TRBV29-1 once TRBD1 TGCAGCGTTGAGAAGGGGACAGGGGTCTACGAGCAGTACTTC CSVEKGTGVYEQYF
TRBJ1-1 TRBV5-4 once . TGTGCCAGCAGCTTTCCTACAGGTGACACTGAAGCTTTCTTT CASSFPTGDTEAFF
TRBJ2-6 TRBV7-2 . . TGTGCCAGCAGCCCCACGGCCCGGGGCCCTGGGGCCAACGTCCTGACTTTC CASSPTARGPGANVLTF